Listed here are 4 T cell receptor beta chains from one sample, sequenced in a study of CD4 T cells in relation to SARS-CoV-2 and coronaviruses. The protocol was immunoSEQ multiplex PCR, while the TCRdb copy is restricted to in-frame clones and leaves out a portion. This sample has tens of thousands of clones, with roughly 80% found just once. These receptors are not linked to any known antigen. Before the COVID-19 pandemic, during about 2010-2018, CD4+ T cells were taken from unexposed donors. After about ten days of culture, CD4+ T cells were isolated. The source material was CD4+ T cells from PBMCs, cultured in vitro. Receptor source: a human donor in good health.

The rearrangement uses TRBV3-1 (or the pseudogene TRBV3-2) and TRBJ2-1; 9 bases map to TRBD2. V lost 1 base to trimming and J lost 8 bases; unmatched junction nucleotides: 0. The CDR3 sequence is 13 residues long. CDR1 LGHDT and CDR2 YNNKEL come from the germline V gene (reference sequence). The DNA of the CDR3 is TGTGCCAGCAGCCAAGGGACTAGCGATGAGCAGTTCTTC. Amino acid sequence: CASSQGTSDEQFF.

V is TRBV28 and J is TRBJ2-7; TRBD2 is a possible D gene (5 bases). Germline CDR1 MDHEN, CDR2 SYDVKM. V was clipped by 3 bases and J by 3 bases, with 6 bases between them. CDR3 size: 12 residues. CDR3 bases: TGTGCCAGCAGTTTGGAGGACTACGAGCAGTACTTC. It is translated as CASSLEDYEQYF.

The chain combines TRBV27 with TRBJ1-6; TRBD1 is a possible D gene (5 bases). The CDR3 runs to 14 residues. CDR1 is MNHEY, CDR2 SMNVEV, per germline (reference sequence). V was pared by 7 bases and J by 8 bases, with 15 bases between. The CDR3: CASNFLGLDSPLHF. The CDR3 coding sequence is TGTGCCAGCAATTTCCTGGGGCTGGATTCACCCCTCCACTTT.

V usage is TRBV24-1 and J usage is TRBJ1-1, with D perhaps TRBD1 (5 bases). With 3 bases removed from V and 0 bases from J, the gap between germline ends came to 10 bases. In germline, CDR1 is KGHDR, CDR2 SFDVKD. There are 15 residues in the CDR3. CDR3 sequence: CATSDSRAMNTEAFF. DNA of the CDR3: TGTGCCACCAGTGATAGCAGGGCGATGAACACTGAAGCTTTCTTT.